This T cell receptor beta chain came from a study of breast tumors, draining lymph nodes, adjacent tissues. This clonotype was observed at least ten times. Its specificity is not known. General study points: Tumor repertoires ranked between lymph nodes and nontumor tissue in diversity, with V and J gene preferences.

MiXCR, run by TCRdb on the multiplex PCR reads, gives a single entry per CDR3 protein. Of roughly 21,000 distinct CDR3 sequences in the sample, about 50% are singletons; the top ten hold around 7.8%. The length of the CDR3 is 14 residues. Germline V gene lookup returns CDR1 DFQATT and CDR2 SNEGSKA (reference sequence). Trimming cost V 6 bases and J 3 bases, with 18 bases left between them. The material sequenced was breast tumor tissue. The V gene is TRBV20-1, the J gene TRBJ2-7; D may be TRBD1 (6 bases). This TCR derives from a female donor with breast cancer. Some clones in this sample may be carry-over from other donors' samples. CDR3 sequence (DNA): TGCAGTGCAACTGACAGGTTAAATAACTACGAGCAGTACTTC. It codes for CSATDRLNNYEQYF.